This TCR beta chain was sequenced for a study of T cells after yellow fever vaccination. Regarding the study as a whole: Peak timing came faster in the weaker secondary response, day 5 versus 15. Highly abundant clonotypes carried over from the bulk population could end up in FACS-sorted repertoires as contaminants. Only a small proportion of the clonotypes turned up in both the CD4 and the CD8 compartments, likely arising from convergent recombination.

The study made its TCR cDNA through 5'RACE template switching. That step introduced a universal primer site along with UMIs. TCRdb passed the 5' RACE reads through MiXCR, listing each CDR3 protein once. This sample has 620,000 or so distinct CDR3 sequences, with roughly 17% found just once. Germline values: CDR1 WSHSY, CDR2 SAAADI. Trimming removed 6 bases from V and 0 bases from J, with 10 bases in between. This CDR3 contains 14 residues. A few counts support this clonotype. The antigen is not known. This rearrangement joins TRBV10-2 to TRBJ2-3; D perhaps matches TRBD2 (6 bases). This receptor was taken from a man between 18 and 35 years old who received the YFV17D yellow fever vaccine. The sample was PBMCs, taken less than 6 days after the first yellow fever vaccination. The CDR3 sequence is CASSTSTSTDTQYF. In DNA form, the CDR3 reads TGCGCCAGCAGCACTAGCACCAGCACAGATACGCAGTATTTT.